These 12 T cell receptor beta chains share one sample of origin, sequenced in a study of response to subunit inactivated influenza vaccine. TCRdb passed the RT-PCR reads through MiXCR, listing each CDR3 protein once. The sample records hundreds of thousands of distinct CDR3 sequences, over 25% being singletons. The material was CD4+ T cells sorted from PBMCs, obtained roughly 5 days after vaccination. The receptors derive from a man aged 50 to 59 who received an inactivated influenza vaccine.

This clonotype was seen a handful of times. The rearrangement links TRBV20-1 to TRBJ1-2; 8 bases align to TRBD1. Germline V gene sequence: CDR1 DFQATT, CDR2 SNEGSKA (reference sequence). The length of the CDR3 is 13 residues. Losses at the gene ends were 4 bases for V and 6 bases for J; bases not matched to a gene: 7. This CDR3 reads CSAKRDRRDGYTF. The DNA of the CDR3 is TGCAGTGCTAAACGGGACAGGCGGGATGGCTACACCTTC.

V gene TRBV5-1 combines with J gene TRBJ2-5; either TRBD1 or TRBD2 may supply D (5 bases each). Trimming took off 5 bases at V and 5 bases at J, with 19 bases between the two ends. The CDR3 runs to 15 residues. CDR1 and CDR2 (germline): SGHRS, YFSETQ. CDR3 in amino acids: CASSFVGELRETQYF. Here the CDR3 DNA reads TGCGCCAGCAGTTTCGTAGGGGAGCTGAGGGAGACCCAGTACTTC.

The gene calls are TRBV20-1 and TRBJ2-1; 7 bases line up with TRBD1. Germline values: CDR1 DFQATT, CDR2 SNEGSKA (reference sequence). CDR3 length: 13 amino acids. V was pared by 3 bases and J by 5 bases, with 4 bases of the junction left unmatched. The CDR3 spells CSARNRGHNEQFF. The CDR3 nucleotides read TGCAGTGCTAGGAACAGGGGCCACAATGAGCAGTTCTTC.

Only a few counts were recorded for this clonotype. CDR3 loop: CASSWGQISTDTQYF. In DNA, the CDR3 is TGTGCCAGCAGTTGGGGACAGATCAGCACAGATACGCAGTATTTT. The V call is TRBV12-3 or TRBV12-4, the J call TRBJ2-3, with 7 bases aligning to TRBD1. V lost 4 bases and J lost 0; bases outside the gene matches: 4. The CDR3 extends over 15 amino acids.

This clonotype was detected only a few times. The rearrangement joins TRBV29-1 to TRBJ2-7; the match to TRBD2 covers 14 bases. This CDR3 comprises 14 residues. CDR1 is SQVTM and CDR2 is ANQGSEA in the germline V gene. The J segment lost 2 bases and the V segment lost 4 bases, leaving 1 base of the junction unmatched. The CDR3 protein is CSVGLAGGTYEQYF. The CDR3, as DNA: TGCAGCGTTGGACTAGCGGGAGGGACCTACGAGCAGTACTTC.

This clonotype was observed a few times. The chain has TRBV25-1 and TRBJ2-5, with TRBD1 as a possible D gene (6 bases). Germline V gene sequence: CDR1 MGHDK, CDR2 SYGVNS. The V gene lost 2 bases and the J gene lost 4 bases, with 8 bases spanning the gap. The CDR3 runs to 13 residues. The CDR3 spells CASSEQGSETQYF. As DNA, the CDR3 is TGTGCCAGCAGTGAACAGGGGTCAGAGACCCAGTACTTC.

The J gene is TRBJ2-1, the V gene TRBV15, with 10 nucleotides matching TRBD2. Per germline, CDR1 LNHNV and CDR2 YYDKDF (reference sequence). The CDR3 has 15 amino acids. V shed 2 bases and J 8 bases; nucleotides not matched to a gene: 6. The CDR3 DNA follows: TGTGCCACCAGCAGACTAACTAGCGGGATGGATGAGCAGTTCTTC. Protein product: CATSRLTSGMDEQFF.

The chain carries TRBV6-5 and TRBJ2-7, with D possibly being TRBD1 (5 bases). The germline CDR1 and CDR2 sequences are MNHEY and SVGAGI. This CDR3 is built from 16 residues. V was trimmed by 0 bases and J by 0 bases, leaving 12 bases between them. CDR3 sequence (DNA): TGTGCCAGCAGTTACTCGTTGGAGACAGTCTCCTACGAGCAGTACTTC. Translating gives CASSYSLETVSYEQYF.

This clonotype occurred many times. The CDR3 protein is CASSQKVGELFF. CDR3 coding DNA: TGTGCCAGCAGTCAAAAGGTCGGGGAGCTGTTTTTT. This rearrangement joins TRBV6-2 or TRBV6-3 to TRBJ2-2; no clear D gene. CDR3 length: 12 residues. V lost 5 bases and J 7 bases, leaving 8 bases between the germline ends. CDR1 is MNHEY, CDR2 SVGEGT, per germline.

This clonotype was counted a single time. The chain joins TRBV12-3 or TRBV12-4 to TRBJ1-5; no reliable D call. This CDR3 comprises 14 residues. The germline V and J ends were trimmed by 5 bases and 2 bases, with 10 bases remaining between them. The chain's CDR3 is CASSAIDGNQPQHF. DNA of the CDR3: TGTGCCAGCAGTGCAATAGACGGCAATCAGCCCCAGCATTTT.

The V and J genes are TRBV20-1 and TRBJ2-5; TRBD1 matches at 7 bases. The CDR3 extends over 14 amino acids. CDR1 and CDR2 from the germline V gene are DFQATT and SNEGSKA (reference sequence). The trim removed 5 bases at V and 5 bases at J, leaving 11 bases unmatched. Here the CDR3 reads CSAFQQGWRETQYF. The CDR3 DNA is TGCAGTGCTTTCCAACAGGGGTGGCGGGAGACCCAGTACTTC.

The chain joins TRBV24-1 to TRBJ1-1; no reliable D call. The V and J ends lost 4 bases and 4 bases respectively, with 9 bases between them. The germline CDR1 and CDR2 sequences are KGHDR and SFDVKD. This CDR3 has 13 amino acids. The CDR3 spells CATSETPGTEAFF. In DNA form, the CDR3 reads TGTGCCACCAGTGAGACACCGGGCACTGAAGCTTTCTTT.